This T cell receptor beta chain was recovered during a study of PD-1 blockade in classical Hodgkin lymphoma. Study results and caveats: Complete responders' diversity at baseline resembled that of newly diagnosed patients. CD4+ but not CD8+ TCR diversity rose significantly by C4D1.

V shed 8 bases and J shed 6 bases, with 11 bases lying between them. Germline V lookup: CDR1 SGHVS, CDR2 FNYEAQ. This CDR3 comprises 12 residues. Time point meaning: cycle 4 day 1 (C4D1), after 5 to 7 weeks of nivolumab. Autologous stem cell transplantation was followed by relapse in every patient, and brentuximab vedotin exposure varied. Complete response, partial response or progressive disease were the best responses. Remarks on this clone: Its antigen is not identified.

Clones were read by immunoSEQ multiplex PCR, and TCRdb kept only the in-frame ones, dropping some. The sample yields some 110,000 clones, roughly 89% seen once. This TCR was recovered from a human donor with classical Hodgkin lymphoma. V usage is TRBV7-6 and J usage is TRBJ2-1, with D tentatively TRBD2 (5 bases). The sample was peripheral blood mononuclear cells (PBMCs), taken before the fourth cycle of nivolumab. The CDR3 spells CASGSDLNEQFF. As DNA, the CDR3 is TGTGCCAGCGGGAGCGATCTCAATGAGCAGTTCTTC.